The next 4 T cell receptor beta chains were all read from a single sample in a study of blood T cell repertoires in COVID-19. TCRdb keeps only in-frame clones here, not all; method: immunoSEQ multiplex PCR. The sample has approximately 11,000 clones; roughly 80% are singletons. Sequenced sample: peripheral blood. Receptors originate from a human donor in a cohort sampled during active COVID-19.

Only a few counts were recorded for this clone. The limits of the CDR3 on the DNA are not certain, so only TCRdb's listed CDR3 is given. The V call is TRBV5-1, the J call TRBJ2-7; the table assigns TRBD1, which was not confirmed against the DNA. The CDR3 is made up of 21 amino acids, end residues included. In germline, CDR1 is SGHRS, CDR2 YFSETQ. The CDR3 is CASSFRGESTSSTSGLWEQYF.

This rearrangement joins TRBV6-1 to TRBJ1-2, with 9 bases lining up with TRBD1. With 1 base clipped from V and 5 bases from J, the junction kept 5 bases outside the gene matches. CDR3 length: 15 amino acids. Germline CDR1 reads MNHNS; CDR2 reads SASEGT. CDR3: CASSEGTGAGYGYTF. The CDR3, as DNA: TGTGCCAGCAGTGAAGGGACAGGGGCCGGATATGGCTACACCTTC.

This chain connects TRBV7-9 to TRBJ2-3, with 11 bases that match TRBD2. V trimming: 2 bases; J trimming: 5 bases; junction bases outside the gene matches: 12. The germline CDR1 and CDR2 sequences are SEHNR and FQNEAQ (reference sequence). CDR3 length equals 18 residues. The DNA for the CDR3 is TGTGCCAGCAGCTTAAAAGAGGGTAGCGGGAGGGCCGGAGATACGCAGTATTTT. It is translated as CASSLKEGSGRAGDTQYF.

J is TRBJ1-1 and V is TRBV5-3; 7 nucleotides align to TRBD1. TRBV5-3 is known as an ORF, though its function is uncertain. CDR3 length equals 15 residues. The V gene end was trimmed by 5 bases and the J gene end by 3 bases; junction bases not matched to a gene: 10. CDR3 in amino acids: CARRRDRVVDTEAFF. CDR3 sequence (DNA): TGTGCCAGAAGACGCGACAGGGTCGTAGACACTGAAGCTTTCTTT.